These 15 T cell receptor beta chains came from one sample sequenced in a study of cytomegalovirus exposure and HLA in healthy donors. Libraries were prepared by immunoSEQ multiplex PCR; TCRdb keeps only in-frame clonotypes and omits some of them. Among around 300,000 clones, 80% to 90% were seen once, and the ten largest hold 0.9% to 1.1%. The sequenced sample was PBMCs. Receptors were obtained from a woman aged 18-35 years in good health and CMV-seronegative.

This rearrangement joins TRBV5-4 to TRBJ2-4; D might be TRBD1 (5 bases). The length of the CDR3 is 14 residues. In germline, CDR1 is SGHNT, CDR2 YYREEE (reference sequence). V was shortened by 2 bases and J by 6 bases, with 12 bases between the two germline ends. CDR3 sequence reads: CASSLSGNRNIQYF. The CDR3, as DNA: TGTGCCAGCAGCTTATCAGGGAATAGAAACATTCAGTACTTC.

This clone was detected once. The chain carries TRBV9 and TRBJ2-7; 8 bases line up with TRBD2. This CDR3 spans 16 amino acids. V trimming: 4 bases; J trimming: 7 bases; junction bases outside the gene matches: 16. The germline CDR1 and CDR2 sequences are SGDLS and YYNGEE. The CDR3 DNA sequence: TGTGCCAGCAGCCCAGGGGCCACTAGCGGTCCTGTTGAGCAGTACTTC. As protein: CASSPGATSGPVEQYF.

The chain has TRBV4-3 and TRBJ2-6; tentative D call: TRBD1 (6 bases). CDR3 length equals 15 residues. Germline loops: CDR1 LGHNA, CDR2 YSLEER. Trimming cost V 4 bases and J 6 bases, with 13 bases left between them. The DNA of the CDR3 is TGCGCCAGCAGCCTAATACAGGGAGAGGCCAACGTCCTGACTTTC. Its translation: CASSLIQGEANVLTF.

The V call is TRBV21-1, the J call TRBJ2-7; the tabulated D call, TRBD2, remains unverified against the DNA. TRBV21-1 is assigned pseudogene status. This CDR3 is 17 amino acids long. Here the CDR3 reads CASNGPTILAGPHEQYF. CDR3 in DNA: TGTGCCAGCAACGGGCCGACGATCCTAGCGGGACCCCACGAGCAGTACTTC.

The V and J genes are TRBV30 and TRBJ2-3, with D perhaps TRBD2 (7 bases). CDR1 is GTSNPN and CDR2 is SVGIG in the germline V gene (reference sequence). CDR3 size: 14 residues. Trimming took off 3 bases at V and 3 bases at J, with 13 bases between the two ends. DNA for the CDR3: TGTGCCTGGAGCGGGGGGCAAAGAACAGATACGCAGTATTTT. Residues: CAWSGGQRTDTQYF. The complete variable domain, with remaining parts taken from reference TRBV30 and TRBJ2-3, reads SQTIHQWPATLVQPVGSPLSLECTVEGTSNPNLYWYRQAAGRGLQLLFYSVGIGQISSEVPQNLSASRPQDRQFILSSKKLLLSDSGFYLCAWSGGQRTDTQYFGPGTRLTVL.

J is TRBJ2-5 and V is TRBV19; TRBD2 matches 14 bases. The junction had 12 bases not matched to a gene; V was cut back by 8 bases and J by 4 bases. This CDR3 region has 17 residues. CDR1 and CDR2 from the germline V gene are LNHDA and SQIVND (reference sequence). CDR3 residues: CASALVGLAGGRETQYF. CDR3 coding DNA: TGTGCCAGTGCCCTGGTAGGACTAGCGGGAGGTAGAGAGACCCAGTACTTC.

The chain joins TRBV27 to TRBJ1-1; D possibly corresponds to TRBD1 (6 bases). V gave up 6 bases and J gave up 5 bases, with 16 bases separating them. Germline CDR1 MNHEY, CDR2 SMNVEV (reference sequence). The CDR3 is 14 residues long. The CDR3 spells CASSPGQFGTEAFF. CDR3 nucleotide sequence: TGTGCCAGCAGCCCCGGACAGTTTGGGACTGAAGCTTTCTTT.

V usage is TRBV18 and J usage is TRBJ2-1; TRBD2 agrees at 12 bases. The junction had 4 bases not matched to a gene; V was cut back by 4 bases and J by 6 bases. Germline V gene lookup returns CDR1 KGHSH and CDR2 LQKENI. CDR3 length equals 15 residues. The chain's CDR3 is CASSRTSGVSNEQFF. CDR3 nucleotide sequence: TGTGCCAGCTCACGGACTAGCGGGGTCTCCAATGAGCAGTTCTTC.

The V call is TRBV10-1, the J call TRBJ2-1; D may be TRBD2 (6 bases). The germline V gene has CDR1 WNHNN and CDR2 SYGVQD (reference sequence). Trimming left V 4 bases short and J 7 bases short, with 8 bases between. The CDR3 spans 12 residues. Here the CDR3 DNA reads TGCGCCAGCAGTGGCGGGGTAAATGAGCAGTTCTTC. It yields the protein CASSGGVNEQFF.

This chain joins TRBV4-1 and TRBJ1-2; D is possibly TRBD1 (5 bases). The length of the CDR3 is 15 residues. CDR1 is MGHRA, CDR2 YSYEKL, per germline. Trimming removed 2 bases from V and 6 bases from J, with 16 bases in between. The CDR3 nucleotides are TGCGCCAGCAGCCAATCCCAGGGCGGTGGTAATGGCTACACCTTC. Translating it yields CASSQSQGGGNGYTF.

The chain recombines TRBV9 with TRBJ1-6; 7 bases are a match to TRBD1. Trimming removed 3 bases from V and 7 bases from J; junction bases left unmatched: 7. This CDR3 comprises 15 residues. Looked up from germline, CDR1 is SGDLS and CDR2 is YYNGEE. The CDR3 nucleotides are TGTGCCAGCAGCGGATACGGGACAGTCAATTCACCCCTCCACTTT. It encodes CASSGYGTVNSPLHF.

The chain is built from TRBV5-1 and TRBJ1-2; 10 nucleotides line up with TRBD1. CDR3 length equals 17 residues. The germline CDR1 and CDR2 sequences are SGHRS and YFSETQ. J gave up 2 bases and V 4 bases, and 11 bases lay outside the gene matches. CDR3 in amino acids: CASSLGDRGRSNYGYTF. The CDR3 nucleotides read TGCGCCAGCAGCCTGGGGGACAGGGGAAGGTCGAACTATGGCTACACCTTC.

The chain couples TRBV5-1 to TRBJ2-2; D unclear. The V and J ends lost 1 base and 4 bases respectively, with 5 bases between them. CDR3 length: 13 residues. Germline V gene data show CDR1 as SGHRS and CDR2 as YFSETQ. DNA for the CDR3: TGCGCCAGCAGCTTGACAGCCACCGGGGAGCTGTTTTTT. Translation gives CASSLTATGELFF. Full variable domain (missing parts from reference TRBV5-1 and TRBJ2-2): KAGVTQTPRYLIKTRGQQVTLSCSPISGHRSVSWYQQTPGQGLQFLFEYFSETQRNKGNFPGRFSGRQFSNSRSEMNVSTLELGDSALYLCASSLTATGELFFGEGSRLTVL.

This clone has just a few counts. The chain carries TRBV27 and TRBJ2-7, with TRBD1 matching over 8 bases. The V segment lost 6 bases and the J segment 2 bases; nucleotides outside the gene matches: 6. CDR1 MNHEY and CDR2 SMNVEV come from the germline V gene (reference sequence). The CDR3 is made up of 14 amino acids. The CDR3 region has the DNA TGTGCCAGCAGGGATACAGGGGGGACCTACGAGCAGTACTTC. Translation gives CASRDTGGTYEQYF.

The chain recombines TRBV28 with TRBJ2-2; D uncertain. This CDR3 has 14 residues. Trimming removed 4 bases from V and 10 bases from J, with 16 bases in between. Germline CDR1 and CDR2: MDHEN and SYDVKM. In nucleotides, the CDR3 is TGTGCCAGCAGTTCACCCCCTATCGTCCCGGAGCTGTTTTTT. It encodes CASSSPPIVPELFF.